This TCR beta chain emerged from a study of blood T cells in healthy people across ages. The study's findings and limits: A strong correlation was found between TCR beta diversity and the percentage of naive T cells. Diversity estimates from one million T cells were considered underestimates. Across the age range, TCR beta diversity per million T cells fell in a roughly linear way.

As concerns this clonotype: Its antigen is still unknown.

Losses at the gene ends were 6 bases for V and 0 bases for J; bases not matched to a gene: 2. The germline V gene encodes CDR1 LGHNT and CDR2 FRNRAP. This CDR3 has 14 amino acids. A second PCR of 7 to 11 cycles used a sample-barcoded 5' primer and a J-beta primer mix. From each sample, at least 2.5 million paired-end reads containing CDR3 were obtained. TCRdb analysed the 5' RACE reads with MiXCR anew, one entry per CDR3 protein. The sample lists fewer than 700,000 distinct CDR3 sequences; roughly 43% were seen once. The genes are TRBV12-5 and TRBJ2-1, with TRBD1 identical over 7 bases. Sample: blood. The sequence was obtained from a man older than 75 in good health. CDR3 in amino acids: CASGTGSSYNEQFF. The CDR3 DNA sequence: TGTGCTAGTGGGACAGGGAGCTCCTACAATGAGCAGTTCTTC.